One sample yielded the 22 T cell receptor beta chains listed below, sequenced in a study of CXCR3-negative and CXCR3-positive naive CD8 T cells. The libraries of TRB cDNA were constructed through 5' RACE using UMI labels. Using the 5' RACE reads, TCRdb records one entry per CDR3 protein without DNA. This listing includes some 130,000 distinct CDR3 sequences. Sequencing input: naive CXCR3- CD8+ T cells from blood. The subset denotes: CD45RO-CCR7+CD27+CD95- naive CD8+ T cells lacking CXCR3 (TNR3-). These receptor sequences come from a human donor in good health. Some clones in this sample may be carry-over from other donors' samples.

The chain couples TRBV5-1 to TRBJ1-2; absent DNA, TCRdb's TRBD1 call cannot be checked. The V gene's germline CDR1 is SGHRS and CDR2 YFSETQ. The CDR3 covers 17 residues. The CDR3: CASSPLGDRPRFYGYTF.

The CDR3: CASSLTGGVTEAFF. The chain recombines TRBV27 with TRBJ1-1; TCRdb's D gene call, TRBD1, goes unchecked for lack of DNA. The germline V gene has CDR1 MNHEY and CDR2 SMNVEV (reference sequence). The CDR3 has 14 residues.

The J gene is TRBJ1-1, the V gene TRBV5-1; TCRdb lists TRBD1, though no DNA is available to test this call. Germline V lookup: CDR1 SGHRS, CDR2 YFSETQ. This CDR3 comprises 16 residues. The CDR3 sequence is CASSLETLDRTTEAFF. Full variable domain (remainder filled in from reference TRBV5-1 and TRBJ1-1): KAGVTQTPRYLIKTRGQQVTLSCSPISGHRSVSWYQQTPGQGLQFLFEYFSETQRNKGNFPGRFSGRQFSNSRSEMNVSTLELGDSALYLCASSLETLDRTTEAFFGQGTRLTVV.

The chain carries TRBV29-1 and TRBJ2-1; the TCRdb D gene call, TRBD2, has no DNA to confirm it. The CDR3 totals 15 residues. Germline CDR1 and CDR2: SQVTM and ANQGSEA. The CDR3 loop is CSVPSLLTRTDEQFF.

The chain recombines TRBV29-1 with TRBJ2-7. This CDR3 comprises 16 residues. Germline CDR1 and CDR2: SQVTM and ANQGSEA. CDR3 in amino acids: CSVHTDVYLPPYEQYF.

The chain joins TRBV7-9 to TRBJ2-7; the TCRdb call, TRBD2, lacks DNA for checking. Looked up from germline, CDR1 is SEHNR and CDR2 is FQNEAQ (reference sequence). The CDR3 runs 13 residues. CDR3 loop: CASSLGLTAEQYF. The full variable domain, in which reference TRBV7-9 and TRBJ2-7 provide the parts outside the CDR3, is DTGVSQNPRHKITKRGQNVTFRCDPISEHNRLYWYRQTLGQGPEFLTYFQNEAQLEKSRLLSDRFSAERPKGSFSTLEIQRTEQGDSAMYLCASSLGLTAEQYFGPGTRLTVT.

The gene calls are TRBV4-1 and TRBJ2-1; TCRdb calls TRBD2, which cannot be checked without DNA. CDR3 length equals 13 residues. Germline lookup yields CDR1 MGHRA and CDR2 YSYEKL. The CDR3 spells CASAGLGYNEQFF.

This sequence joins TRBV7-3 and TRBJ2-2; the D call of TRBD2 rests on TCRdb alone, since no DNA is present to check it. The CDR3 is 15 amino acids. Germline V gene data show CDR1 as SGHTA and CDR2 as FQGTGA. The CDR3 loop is CASSLWSGNTGELFF. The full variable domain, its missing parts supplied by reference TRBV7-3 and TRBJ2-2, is GAGVSQTPSNKVTEKGKYVELRCDPISGHTALYWYRQSLGQGPEFLIYFQGTGAADDSGLPNDRFFAVRPEGSVSTLKIQRTERGDSAVYLCASSLWSGNTGELFFGEGSRLTVL.

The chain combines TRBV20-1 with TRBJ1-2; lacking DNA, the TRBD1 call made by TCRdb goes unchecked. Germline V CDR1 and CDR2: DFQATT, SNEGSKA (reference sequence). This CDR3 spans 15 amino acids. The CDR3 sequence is CSARDPTEGDYGYTF.

CDR3 in amino acids: CASSYPPMAGTTDTQYF. The V call is TRBV6-6, the J call TRBJ2-3; TCRdb proposes TRBD1, but this gene call is untestable without DNA. The V gene's germline CDR1 is MNHNY and CDR2 SVGAGI (reference sequence). The CDR3 loop spans 17 amino acids.

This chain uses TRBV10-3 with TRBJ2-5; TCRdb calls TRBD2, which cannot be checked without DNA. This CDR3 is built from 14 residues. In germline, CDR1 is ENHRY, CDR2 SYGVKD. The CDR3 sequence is CAIGGRDGWETQYF.

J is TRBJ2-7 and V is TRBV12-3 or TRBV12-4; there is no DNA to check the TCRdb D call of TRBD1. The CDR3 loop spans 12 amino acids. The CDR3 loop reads CASSFGGNEQYF.

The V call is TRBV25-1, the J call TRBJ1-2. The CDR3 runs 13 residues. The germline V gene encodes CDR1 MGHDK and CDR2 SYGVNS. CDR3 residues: CASSELLGRPYTF.

The CDR3 sequence is CSASGTGGPLRQETQYF. The chain joins TRBV20-1 to TRBJ2-5; TCRdb names TRBD1, which stays unverified in the absence of DNA. The length of the CDR3 is 17 residues. CDR1 is DFQATT, CDR2 SNEGSKA, per germline (reference sequence).

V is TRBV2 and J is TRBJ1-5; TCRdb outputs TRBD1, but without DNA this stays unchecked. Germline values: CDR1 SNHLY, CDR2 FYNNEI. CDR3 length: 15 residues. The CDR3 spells CASSSGTGSGQPQHF.

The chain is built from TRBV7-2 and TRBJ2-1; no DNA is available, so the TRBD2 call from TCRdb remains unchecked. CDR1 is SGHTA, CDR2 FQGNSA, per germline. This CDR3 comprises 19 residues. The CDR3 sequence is CASSSGTSGSPGLLDEQFF. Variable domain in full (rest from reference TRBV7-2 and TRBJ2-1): GAGVSQSPSNKVTEKGKDVELRCDPISGHTALYWYRQSLGQGLEFLIYFQGNSAPDKSGLPSDRFSAERTGGSVSTLTIQRTQQEDSAVYLCASSSGTSGSPGLLDEQFFGPGTRLTVL.

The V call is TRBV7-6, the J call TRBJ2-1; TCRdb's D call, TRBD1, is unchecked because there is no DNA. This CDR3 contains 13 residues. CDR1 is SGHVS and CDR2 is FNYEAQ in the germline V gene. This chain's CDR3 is CASSLRGYNEQFF.

The CDR3 here is CASSSGQGAPGYTF. The rearrangement uses TRBV5-1 and TRBJ1-2; the TRBD1 assignment by TCRdb is unverifiable without DNA. Germline lookup yields CDR1 SGHRS and CDR2 YFSETQ. The CDR3 has 14 amino acids.

The CDR3: CASSLRTGLSSPLYNEQFF. The chain recombines TRBV7-3 with TRBJ2-1; TCRdb gives TRBD1 as the D gene, but with no DNA this cannot be confirmed. The germline V gene has CDR1 SGHTA and CDR2 FQGTGA. This CDR3 region has 19 residues.

The CDR3 sequence is CASLGSRPRDTQYF. The chain carries TRBV6-2 or TRBV6-3 and TRBJ2-3; the D call of TRBD1 rests on TCRdb alone, since no DNA is present to check it. CDR3 length equals 14 residues. Germline CDR1 and CDR2: MNHEY and SVGEGT.

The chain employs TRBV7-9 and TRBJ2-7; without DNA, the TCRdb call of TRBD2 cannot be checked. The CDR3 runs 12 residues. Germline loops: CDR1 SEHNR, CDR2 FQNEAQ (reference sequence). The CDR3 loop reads CASSPSEYEQYF.

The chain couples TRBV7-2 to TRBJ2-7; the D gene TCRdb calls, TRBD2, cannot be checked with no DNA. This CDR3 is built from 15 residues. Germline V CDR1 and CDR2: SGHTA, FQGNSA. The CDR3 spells CASSSIIDYTYEQYF.